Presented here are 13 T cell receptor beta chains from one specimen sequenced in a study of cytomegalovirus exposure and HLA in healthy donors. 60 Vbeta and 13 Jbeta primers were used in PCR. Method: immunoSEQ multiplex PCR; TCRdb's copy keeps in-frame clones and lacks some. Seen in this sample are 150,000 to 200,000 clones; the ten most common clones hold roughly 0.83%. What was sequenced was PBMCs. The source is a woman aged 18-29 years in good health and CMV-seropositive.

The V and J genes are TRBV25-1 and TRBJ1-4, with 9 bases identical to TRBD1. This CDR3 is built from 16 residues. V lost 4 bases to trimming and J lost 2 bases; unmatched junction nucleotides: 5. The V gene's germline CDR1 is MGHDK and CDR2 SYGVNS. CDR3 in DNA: TGTGCCAGCAGTGCACAGGGGGCTTTGACTAATGAAAAACTGTTTTTT. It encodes CASSAQGALTNEKLFF.

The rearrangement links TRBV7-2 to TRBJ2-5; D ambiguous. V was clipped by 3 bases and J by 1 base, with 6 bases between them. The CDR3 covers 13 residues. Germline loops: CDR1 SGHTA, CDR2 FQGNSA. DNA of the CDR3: TGTGCCAGCAGCTTCTCTACCCAAGAGACCCAGTACTTC. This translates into CASSFSTQETQYF.

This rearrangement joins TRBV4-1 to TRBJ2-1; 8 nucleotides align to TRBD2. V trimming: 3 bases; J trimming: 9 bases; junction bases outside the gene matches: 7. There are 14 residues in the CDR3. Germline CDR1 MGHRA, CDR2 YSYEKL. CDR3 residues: CASSHGGGLGEQFF. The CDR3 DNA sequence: TGCGCCAGCAGCCACGGGGGGGGCCTGGGTGAGCAGTTCTTC.

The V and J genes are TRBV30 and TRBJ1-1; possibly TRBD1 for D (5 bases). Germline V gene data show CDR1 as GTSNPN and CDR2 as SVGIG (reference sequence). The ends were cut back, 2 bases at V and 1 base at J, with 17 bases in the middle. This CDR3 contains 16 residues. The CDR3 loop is CAWSLGGNRRNTEAFF. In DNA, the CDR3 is TGTGCCTGGAGTTTGGGGGGAAATCGCAGGAACACTGAAGCTTTCTTT. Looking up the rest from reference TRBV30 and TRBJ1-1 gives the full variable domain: SQTIHQWPATLVQPVGSPLSLECTVEGTSNPNLYWYRQAAGRGLQLLFYSVGIGQISSEVPQNLSASRPQDRQFILSSKKLLLSDSGFYLCAWSLGGNRRNTEAFFGQGTRLTVV.

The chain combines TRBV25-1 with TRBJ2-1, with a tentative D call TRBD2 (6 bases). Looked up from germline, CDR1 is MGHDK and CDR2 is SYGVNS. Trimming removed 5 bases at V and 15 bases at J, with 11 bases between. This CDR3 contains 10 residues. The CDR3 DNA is TGTGCCAGCAGTCTGGGGGGTGTGTTCTTC. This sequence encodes CASSLGGVFF.

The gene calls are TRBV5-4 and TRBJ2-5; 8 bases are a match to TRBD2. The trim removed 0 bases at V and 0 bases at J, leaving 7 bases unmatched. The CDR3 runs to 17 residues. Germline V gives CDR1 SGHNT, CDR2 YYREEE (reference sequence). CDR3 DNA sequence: TGTGCCAGCAGCTTGGTCACGTCTAGCGGGTACCAAGAGACCCAGTACTTC. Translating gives CASSLVTSSGYQETQYF.

The CDR3 DNA is TGTGCCAGCAGCCGGGACAAAGCCTACGAGCAGTACTTC. It is translated as CASSRDKAYEQYF. The chain has TRBV2 and TRBJ2-5; TRBD1 might be the D (6 bases). The J call may be in error: the DNA end matches TRBJ2-7 better. Germline V gene data show CDR1 as SNHLY and CDR2 as FYNNEI. There are 13 residues in the CDR3.

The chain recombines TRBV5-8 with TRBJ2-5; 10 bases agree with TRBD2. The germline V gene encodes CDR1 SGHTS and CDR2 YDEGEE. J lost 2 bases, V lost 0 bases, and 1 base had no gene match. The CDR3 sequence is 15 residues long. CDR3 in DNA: TGTGCCAGCAGCTTGGGTAGCGGGAGGCAAGAGACCCAGTACTTC. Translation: CASSLGSGRQETQYF. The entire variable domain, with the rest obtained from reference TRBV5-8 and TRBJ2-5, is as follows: EAGVTQSPTHLIKTRGQQATLRCSPISGHTSVYWYQQALGLGLQFLLWYDEGEERNRGNFPPRFSGRQFPNYSSELNVNALELEDSALYLCASSLGSGRQETQYFGPGTRLLVL.

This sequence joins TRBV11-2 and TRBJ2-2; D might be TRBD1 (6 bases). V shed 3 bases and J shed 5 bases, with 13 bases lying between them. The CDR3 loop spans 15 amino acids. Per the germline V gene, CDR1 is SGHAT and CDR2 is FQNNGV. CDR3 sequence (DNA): TGTGCCAGCAGCTTTCTTAGGGGGAGAACCGGGGAGCTGTTTTTT. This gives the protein CASSFLRGRTGELFF.

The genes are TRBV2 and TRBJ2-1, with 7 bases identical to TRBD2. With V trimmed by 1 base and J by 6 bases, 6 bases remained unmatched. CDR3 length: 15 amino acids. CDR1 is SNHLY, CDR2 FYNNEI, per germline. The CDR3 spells CASSEEVAGANEQFF. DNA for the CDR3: TGTGCCAGCAGTGAAGAGGTAGCGGGTGCCAATGAGCAGTTCTTC.

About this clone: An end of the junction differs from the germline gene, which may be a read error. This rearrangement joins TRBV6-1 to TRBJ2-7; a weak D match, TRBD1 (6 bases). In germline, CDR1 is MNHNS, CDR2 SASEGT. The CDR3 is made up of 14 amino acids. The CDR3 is CASIEHRASYEQYF. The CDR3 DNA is TGTGCCAGCATTGAACACAGGGCTTCCTACGAGCAGTACTTC.

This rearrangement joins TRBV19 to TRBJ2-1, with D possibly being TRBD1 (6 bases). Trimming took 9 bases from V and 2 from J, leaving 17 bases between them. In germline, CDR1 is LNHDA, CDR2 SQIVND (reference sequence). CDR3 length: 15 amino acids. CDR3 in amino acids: CASRFRGDPYNEQFF. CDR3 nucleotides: TGTGCCAGCCGTTTCAGGGGAGACCCCTACAATGAGCAGTTCTTC.

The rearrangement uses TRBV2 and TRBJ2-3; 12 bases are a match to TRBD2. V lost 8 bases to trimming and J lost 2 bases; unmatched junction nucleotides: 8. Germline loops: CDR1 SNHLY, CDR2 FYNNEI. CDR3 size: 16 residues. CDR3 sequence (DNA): TGTGCCAGCGTGGCGGCTAGCGGGAGGGCCACAGATACGCAGTATTTT. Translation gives CASVAASGRATDTQYF.